Listed below are T cell receptor beta chains from one sample, sequenced in a study of identical twins. TCRdb recomputed calls from the 5' RACE reads with MiXCR, one row per CDR3 protein. The sample lists some 790,000 distinct CDR3 sequences; roughly 18% were seen once. The sample was also reused in another study, on T cells expressing NK-cell markers.

Source material: PBMCs. All receptors come from a woman aged 18-30 years in good health. Each CDR3 is given with its conserved first and last residue. The D gene is left open where the match is weak. Clone size is given for some rows only: seen once, a few or many times, or a class if the clone is expanded.

.	TRBV20-1	few	TRBJ2-3	CSARFRGPPDTQYF	TGCAGTGCTAGATTTCGGGGTCCACCGGATACGCAGTATTTT
.	TRBV27	few	TRBJ1-3	CASSQQGSGNTIYF	TGTGCCAGCAGTCAACAGGGTTCTGGAAACACCATATATTTT
TRBD1	TRBV29-1	.	TRBJ1-2	CSVGSDRDGYTF	TGCAGCGTCGGATCGGACAGGGATGGCTACACCTTC
.	TRBV6-5	few	TRBJ2-7	CASSWDVESYEQYF	TGTGCCAGCAGTTGGGACGTGGAGTCCTACGAGCAGTACTTC
.	TRBV3-1	few	TRBJ2-7	CASRDAVSYEQYF	TGTGCCAGCAGGGATGCAGTTTCTTACGAGCAGTACTTC
TRBD2	TRBV20-1	.	TRBJ2-7	CSATSVASGRLEQYF	TGCAGTGCTACCTCTGTAGCTAGCGGGAGACTCGAGCAGTACTTC
.	TRBV7-9	few	TRBJ1-2	CASSPYRVKGYGYTF	TGTGCCAGCAGCCCATACAGGGTAAAGGGCTATGGCTACACCTTC
.	TRBV5-1	.	TRBJ2-7	CASRPWTADYEQYF	TGCGCCAGCAGACCATGGACGGCCGACTACGAGCAGTACTTC
TRBD1	TRBV9	.	TRBJ1-6	CASSDGGQGYSPLHF	TGTGCCAGCAGCGATGGGGGACAGGGGTATTCACCCCTCCACTTT
.	TRBV9	.	TRBJ2-7	CASSVSGQPTSYEQYF	TGTGCCAGCAGCGTATCGGGTCAGCCTACCTCCTACGAGCAGTACTTC
TRBD2	TRBV5-1	.	TRBJ2-3	CASSMGGGDTQYF	TGCGCCAGCAGCATGGGGGGGGGAGATACGCAGTATTTT
TRBD1	TRBV4-1	.	TRBJ2-2	CASSYPGQALGELFF	TGCGCCAGCAGCTACCCCGGACAGGCACTGGGGGAGCTGTTTTTT
TRBD1	TRBV20-1	few	TRBJ2-7	CSAKNPGQSPYEQYF	TGCAGTGCAAAAAACCCGGGACAGAGTCCCTACGAGCAGTACTTC
.	TRBV16	.	TRBJ2-7	CASSQPSGGLNEQYF	TGTGCCAGCAGCCAACCGTCCGGGGGATTGAACGAGCAGTACTTC
TRBD1	TRBV10-2	.	TRBJ1-4	CAGMVRGIKLFF	TGCGCCGGCATGGTCAGGGGGATAAAACTGTTTTTT
.	TRBV5-1	.	TRBJ1-5	CASSEMGTRNQPQHF	TGCGCCAGCAGCGAAATGGGGACTCGCAATCAGCCCCAGCATTTT
TRBD2	TRBV6-5	.	TRBJ2-7	CASSYGGGWQYF	TGTGCCAGCAGTTACGGGGGGGGTTGGCAGTACTTC
TRBD1	TRBV18	few	TRBJ1-3	CASSPGMDRGGNTIYF	TGTGCCAGCTCACCAGGGATGGACAGGGGCGGAAACACCATATATTTT
TRBD2	TRBV20-1	.	TRBJ2-1	CSARDPFLAGGYNEQFF	TGCAGTGCTAGAGATCCCTTCCTAGCGGGGGGTTACAATGAGCAGTTCTTC
.	TRBV11-1	.	TRBJ2-1	CASSLRTGDLLNSYNEQFF	TGTGCCAGCAGCTTAAGAACCGGTGACCTACTTAACTCCTACAATGAGCAGTTCTTC
.	TRBV30	.	TRBJ2-7	CAWSVSDKIYEQYF	TGTGCCTGGAGCGTATCCGACAAGATCTACGAGCAGTACTTC
TRBD2	TRBV20-1	many	TRBJ2-1	CSAERLAGGPNNEQFF	TGCAGTGCTGAGAGACTAGCGGGAGGGCCTAACAATGAGCAGTTCTTC
.	TRBV20-1	.	TRBJ2-5	CSAPTLGGIGQYLETQYF	TGCAGTGCTCCGACCCTCGGCGGAATCGGACAATACTTAGAGACCCAGTACTTC
.	TRBV6-2/TRBV6-3	.	TRBJ1-5	CASSGTLVQPQHF	TGTGCCAGCAGCGGGACCCTTGTTCAGCCCCAGCATTTT
.	TRBV20-1	few	TRBJ2-1	CSASSWNEQFF	TGCAGTGCTAGCAGCTGGAATGAGCAGTTCTTC
.	TRBV14	few	TRBJ2-3	CASSPSGGADTQYF	TGTGCCAGCAGCCCCTCCGGTGGCGCAGATACGCAGTATTTT
.	TRBV24-1	.	TRBJ2-7	CATSDLGHGGEQYF	TGTGCCACCAGTGACCTGGGACACGGAGGCGAGCAGTACTTC
.	TRBV5-1	many	TRBJ1-1	CASSLADRAFF	TGCGCCAGCAGCTTGGCGGATCGGGCTTTCTTT
.	TRBV6-1	.	TRBJ2-7	CASSRQRLSYEQYF	TGTGCCAGCAGCCGTCAGCGGCTATCCTACGAGCAGTACTTC